This TCR beta chain came from a study of OX40 agonist ivuxolimab in advanced cancers. Of note for this clone: Other DNA sequences in this sample translate to the same CDR3.

The repertoire was sequenced with immunoSEQ multiplex PCR; TCRdb's copy has only in-frame clones and lacks some. The table has some 79,000 clones, 92% seen once. Trimming took 5 bases from V and 5 from J, leaving 18 bases between them. This CDR3 comprises 14 residues. Germline V CDR1 and CDR2: GTSNPN, SVGIG (reference sequence). The TCR comes from an adult with an advanced solid tumor such as melanoma, head and neck, liver or kidney cancer. The source material was CD4+ or CD8+ T cells sorted from blood, sampled in a trial of the OX40 agonist ivuxolimab. This chain links TRBV30 with TRBJ2-5; D is perhaps TRBD1 (7 bases). The CDR3 region has the DNA TGTGCCTGGGGGCGGGACTCAGGGGGGGAGACCCAGTACTTC. It translates to CAWGRDSGGETQYF.